Following are 3 T cell receptor beta chains from one sample sequenced in a study of Graves' ophthalmopathy and Graves' hyperthyroidism. CDR3 regions of TCR beta were amplified from RNA transcripts. RT-PCR was first run with HTBI primers, then multiplex PCR in a second round. A single record per CDR3 protein comes from TCRdb applying MiXCR to the multiplex PCR reads. The sample carries 200,000 to 250,000 distinct CDR3 sequences, around 30% recorded once. Sequenced input: peripheral blood. Every receptor here comes from a man in his forties or fifties with Graves' ophthalmopathy.

V and J are TRBV30 and TRBJ2-5; 11 nucleotides match TRBD2. The CDR3 is 17 amino acids. Germline CDR1 is GTSNPN and CDR2 is SVGIG (reference sequence). Losses at the gene ends were 0 bases for V and 0 bases for J; bases not matched to a gene: 6. DNA of the CDR3: TGTGCCTGGAGTGTAAGGGGACTAGCGGAATACCAAGAGACCCAGTACTTC. Its protein product is CAWSVRGLAEYQETQYF.

This clonotype was found many times. J is TRBJ1-1 and V is TRBV5-1; 7 bases fit TRBD1. There are 14 residues in the CDR3. Germline assignment: CDR1 SGHRS and CDR2 YFSETQ. Trimming at V came to 0 bases and at J to 4 bases, leaving 3 bases not matched to a gene. The CDR3 bases are TGCGCCAGCAGCTTGGGAGGGGGCCGCACTGAAGCTTTCTTT. Translation: CASSLGGGRTEAFF. Full variable domain (missing parts from reference TRBV5-1 and TRBJ1-1): KAGVTQTPRYLIKTRGQQVTLSCSPISGHRSVSWYQQTPGQGLQFLFEYFSETQRNKGNFPGRFSGRQFSNSRSEMNVSTLELGDSALYLCASSLGGGRTEAFFGQGTRLTVV.

At least ten counts were recorded for this clonotype. The rearrangement links TRBV4-1 to TRBJ1-2, with D unclear. Germline CDR1 is MGHRA and CDR2 is YSYEKL. V was pared by 2 bases and J by 7 bases, with 11 bases between. The CDR3 is 13 residues long. In nucleotides, the CDR3 is TGCGCCAGCAGCCAATATAAAGAAATTGGCTACACCTTC. Translating it yields CASSQYKEIGYTF.